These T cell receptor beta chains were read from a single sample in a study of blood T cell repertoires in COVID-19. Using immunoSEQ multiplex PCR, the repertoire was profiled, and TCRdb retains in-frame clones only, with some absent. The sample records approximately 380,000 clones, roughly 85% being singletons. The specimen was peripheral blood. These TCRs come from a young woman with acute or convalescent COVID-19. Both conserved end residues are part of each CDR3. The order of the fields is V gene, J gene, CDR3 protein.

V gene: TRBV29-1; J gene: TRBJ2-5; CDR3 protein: CSVEQGASETQYF
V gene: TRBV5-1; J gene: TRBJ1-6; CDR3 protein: CASSVGTVGYYNSPLHF
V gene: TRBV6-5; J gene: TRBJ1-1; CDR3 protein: CASNTGVGTEAFF
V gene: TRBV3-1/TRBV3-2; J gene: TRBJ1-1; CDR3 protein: CASSQGLGQGARGAEAFF
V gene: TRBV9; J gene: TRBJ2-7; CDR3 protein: CASSVGVTGKQYF
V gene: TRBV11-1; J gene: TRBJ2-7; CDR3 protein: CASSLAAGGRDEQYF
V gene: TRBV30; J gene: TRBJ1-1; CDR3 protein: CAWRGQGISEAFF
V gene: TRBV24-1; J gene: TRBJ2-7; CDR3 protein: CATSRQGYEQYF
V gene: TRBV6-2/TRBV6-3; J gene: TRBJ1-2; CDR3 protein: CASSSGQGLNYGYTF
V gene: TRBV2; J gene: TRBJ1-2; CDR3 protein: CASRAQGLDGYTF
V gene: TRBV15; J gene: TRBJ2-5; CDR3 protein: CATSRLAGLQETQYF
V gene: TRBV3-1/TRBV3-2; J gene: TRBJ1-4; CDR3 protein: CASSQETRGGDEKLFF
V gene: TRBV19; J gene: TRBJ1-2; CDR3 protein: CASSIQGQGAYGYTF
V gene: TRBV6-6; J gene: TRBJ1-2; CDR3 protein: CASSYSSGNYGYTF
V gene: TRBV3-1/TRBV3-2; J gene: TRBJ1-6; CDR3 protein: CASSFWTGNSPLHF
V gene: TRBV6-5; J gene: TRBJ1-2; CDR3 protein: CASSWGEGGYTF
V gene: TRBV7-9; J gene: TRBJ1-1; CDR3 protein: CASSFGPFTEAFF
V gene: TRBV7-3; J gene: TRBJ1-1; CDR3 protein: CASSKGVNTEAFF
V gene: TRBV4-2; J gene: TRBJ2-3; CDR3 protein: CASSRTSGGAEDTQYF
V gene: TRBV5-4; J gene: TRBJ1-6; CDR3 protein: CASTPGGSSYNSPLHF
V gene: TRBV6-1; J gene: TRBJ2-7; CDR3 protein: CASSETRRSYEQYF
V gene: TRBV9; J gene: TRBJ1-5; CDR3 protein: CASSVTGGANQPQHF
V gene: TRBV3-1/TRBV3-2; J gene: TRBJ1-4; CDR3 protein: CASSKQGTNEKLFF
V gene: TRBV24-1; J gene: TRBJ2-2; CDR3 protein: CATSDPGTGNGGELFF
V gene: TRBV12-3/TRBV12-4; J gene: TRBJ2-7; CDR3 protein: CASRHRNSYEQYF
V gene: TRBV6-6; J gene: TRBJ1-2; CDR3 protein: CASSPPGALNYGYTF
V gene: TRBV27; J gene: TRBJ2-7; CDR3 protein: CASSLDRGRRNEQYF
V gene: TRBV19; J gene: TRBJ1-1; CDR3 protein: CASSTGTGEGTEAFF
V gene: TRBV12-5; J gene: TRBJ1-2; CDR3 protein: CASGYTGYGYTF
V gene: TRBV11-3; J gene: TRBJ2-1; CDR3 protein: CASSLDIGTGFVNEQFF
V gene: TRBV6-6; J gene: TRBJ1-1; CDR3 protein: CASSYPQGREDTEAFF
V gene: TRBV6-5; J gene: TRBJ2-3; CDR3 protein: CASSYSQDTQYF